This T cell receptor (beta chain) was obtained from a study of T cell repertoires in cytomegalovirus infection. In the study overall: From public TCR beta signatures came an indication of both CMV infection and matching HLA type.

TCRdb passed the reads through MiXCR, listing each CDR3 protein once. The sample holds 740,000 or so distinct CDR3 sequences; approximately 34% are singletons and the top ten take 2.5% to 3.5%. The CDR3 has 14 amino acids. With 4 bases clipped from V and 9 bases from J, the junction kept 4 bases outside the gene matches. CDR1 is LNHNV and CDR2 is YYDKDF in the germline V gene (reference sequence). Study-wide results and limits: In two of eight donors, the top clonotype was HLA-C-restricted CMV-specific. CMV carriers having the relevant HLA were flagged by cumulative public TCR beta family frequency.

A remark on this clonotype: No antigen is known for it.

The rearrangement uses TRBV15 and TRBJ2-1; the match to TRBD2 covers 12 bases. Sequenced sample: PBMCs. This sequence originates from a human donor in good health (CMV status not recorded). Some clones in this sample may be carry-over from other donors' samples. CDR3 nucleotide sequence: TGTGCCACCAGCACGGGACTAGCGGGCGGTGAGCAGTTCTTC. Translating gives CATSTGLAGGEQFF.